Sequencing of this T cell receptor (beta chain) was carried out in a study of blood T cell repertoires in COVID-19. Study overall: Samples taken during acute and convalescent COVID-19 were collected in the United States, Italy and Spain. The cDNA or gDNA used as material had been derived from T cells, B-cell-depleted T cells, or PBMCs.

Losses at the gene ends were 10 bases for V and 8 bases for J; bases not matched to a gene: 17. Germline V gives CDR1 LNHDA, CDR2 SQIVND (reference sequence). This CDR3 has 15 residues. Authors' processing steps: Nucleated cell counts were estimated from reference gene primer amplification. Here immunoSEQ multiplex PCR was the method, and the copy in TCRdb shows in-frame clones only, minus some. Clonal size and the V and J genes are those of that table, whereas D and trimming came from the DNA. The profile covers some 16,000 clones, with approximately 89% appearing a single time and 5.2% taken by the ten largest.

This receptor was taken from a human donor in a cohort sampled during active COVID-19. The chain links TRBV19 to TRBJ2-3; 8 positions agree with TRBD1. Input material: peripheral blood. The chain's CDR3 is CATSRGDRTVGTQYF. CDR3 DNA sequence: TGTGCCACCTCCAGGGGGGACAGGACCGTCGGTACGCAGTATTTT.